This T cell receptor beta chain derives from a study of blood T cells in healthy people across ages. General study points: A greater number of naive CD4+ cells and higher diversity distinguished long-lived donors from aged donors. Strong correlation was found linking TCR beta diversity to naive T cell percentage.

The CDR3 loop spans 14 amino acids. CDR1 and CDR2 (germline): SGHTA, FQGNSA. V lost 1 base, J lost 4 bases, and 9 bases lay in between. Healthy individuals of Caucasian origin from Russia, aged about 6 to 95, served as donors. Per-sample yields of isolated PBMCs were at least 6 million. A second PCR, run for about 7 to 11 cycles, used a sample-barcoded 5' primer plus a J-beta primer mix. TCRdb re-called the 5' RACE reads with MiXCR, one entry per CDR3 protein. In the table there are some 1,500,000 distinct CDR3 sequences, under 55% of which are singletons. This clonotype came up many times. Its antigen is unidentified.

This chain uses TRBV7-2 with TRBJ2-3; D is unclear. Sequencing was carried out using blood. The sequence was collected from a woman younger than 30 in good health. The DNA for the CDR3 is TGTGCCAGCAGCTTAGGGCGGAGTTCAGATACGCAGTATTTT. It encodes CASSLGRSSDTQYF.